The subject of this entry is one T cell receptor beta chain. This clonotype was seen a handful of times. The clone's antigen remains unknown. One base away there is no much larger clone; base qualities are not given. Sample treatment or condition, as interpreted from the label and publication: in vitro stimulation with specific CMV peptide epitopes to enrich CMV-specific T cells. Sequenced on an Illumina HiSeq 1500. TCRdb reworked the public reads: Q25 trimming with fastp, MiXCR clone assembly, productive beta chains retained. Each CDR3 protein gets just one entry, which takes the most common genes and DNA from the rows behind it. In this sample the table shows approximately 56,000 distinct CDR3 sequences, about 20% of which occur a single time. Around 80% of the sample goes to the ten largest clones. The CDR3 goes from the cysteine to the phenylalanine over 15 residues. The read is trimmed to its CDR3 DNA, 45 bases read in frame from base 1. From the germline V gene, CDR1 is SGHVS and CDR2 is FQNEAQ. V sheds 5 bases and J sheds 2 bases, leaving 16 bases between their ends.

This record belongs to a study of T cell repertoires in cytomegalovirus infection (dated 2019 in TCRdb). Regarding the study in general: Recently identified HLA-C-restricted CMV epitopes, whose presentation resists viral immunomodulation, were targeted by peptide stimulations together with well-studied HLA-B-restricted epitopes. Because public TCR beta signatures pointed to carriage of CMV infection together with the matching HLA type, the HLA type of each donor mattered for the analysis. The investigation overall reported the following: The ex vivo response was dominated by HLA-C-restricted CMV-specific TCR beta clonotypes, which also provided the single most frequent clonotype in two of eight donors. Cumulative frequency of public TCR beta family members discriminated carriers of CMV infection plus the relevant HLA type in this cohort and an independent 352-donor cohort.

The specimen was CD8+ T cells from cultured PBMCs, collected from culture after CMV antigen stimulation. The TCR comes from a human donor in good health (CMV status not recorded). Some clones in this sample may be carry-over from other donors' samples. In this chain, TRBV7-8 is recombined with TRBJ2-7; a confident D gene designation cannot be given. The CDR3: CASSPFGQLPYEQYF. The DNA sequence reads TGTGCCAGCAGCCCCTTTGGCCAACTGCCCTACGAGCAGTACTTC.